A selection of T cell receptor beta chains follows, all from one sample in a study of T cells in Graves' hyperthyroidism and ophthalmopathy. TCRdb analysed the multiplex PCR reads with MiXCR anew, one entry per CDR3 protein. The table shows roughly 380,000 distinct CDR3 sequences, with about a fifth occurring only once. Sequenced input: blood. The source is a woman aged 18-35 years with Graves' hyperthyroidism. Each CDR3 is given with its conserved first and last residue. A D gene is named only where the DNA matches it firmly. Not all rows give a size; the values are once, few, many and, for expanded clones, a class.

v_call	j_call	clone_size	d_call	cdr3_aa	cdr3_nt
TRBV20-1	TRBJ1-5	many	-	CSAGGASDQPQHF	TGCAGTGCGGGAGGGGCCTCCGATCAGCCCCAGCATTTT
TRBV29-1	TRBJ2-7	many	TRBD1	CSVMRTGGTNEQYF	TGCAGCGTTATGAGGACAGGGGGCACGAACGAGCAGTACTTC
TRBV6-5	TRBJ1-1	many	TRBD1	CASSNRQGVGNTEAFF	TGTGCCAGCAGTAACCGACAGGGGGTGGGGAACACTGAAGCTTTCTTT
TRBV6-5	TRBJ2-2	many	-	CASMLGHSNTGELFF	TGTGCCAGCATGCTAGGACATTCGAACACCGGGGAGCTGTTTTTT
TRBV2	TRBJ2-7	many	-	CASSRDYSYEQYF	TGTGCCAGCAGTCGAGACTACTCCTACGAGCAGTACTTC
TRBV20-1	TRBJ2-7	many	-	CSARGGEERDFTYEQYF	TGCAGTGCTAGAGGCGGGGAGGAAAGGGACTTTACCTACGAGCAGTACTTC
TRBV6-1	TRBJ1-1	-	TRBD1	CASTRTGGNTEAVF	TGTGCCAGCACCCGGACAGGGGGCAACACTGAAGCTGTCTTT
TRBV6-5	TRBJ2-7	many	-	CASSYGWDDGEQYF	TGTGCCAGCAGTTACGGGTGGGACGATGGGGAGCAGTACTTC
TRBV4-1	TRBJ2-7	many	-	CASSQDWTTKYEQYF	TGCGCCAGCAGCCAAGATTGGACAACTAAATACGAGCAGTACTTC
TRBV7-2	TRBJ2-7	many	-	CASSLTESSYEQYF	TGTGCCAGCAGCTTAACCGAGAGCTCCTACGAGCAGTACTTC
TRBV20-1	TRBJ1-1	many	-	CRGLGTLYTEAFF	TGCAGGGGATTAGGGACGTTGTACACTGAAGCTTTCTTT
TRBV5-1	TRBJ1-1	many	-	CASSRDSNREAFF	TGCGCCAGCAGCAGAGACTCTAATCGGGAAGCTTTCTTT
TRBV12-3/TRBV12-4	TRBJ2-5	many	-	CASRKSETQYF	TGTGCCAGCAGGAAGTCGGAGACCCAGTACTTC
TRBV6-2/TRBV6-3	TRBJ2-7	-	TRBD2	CASSTAGVPTSYEQYF	TGTGCCAGCAGTACAGCGGGGGTGCCAACCTCCTACGAGCAGTACTTC
TRBV25-1	TRBJ2-5	-	TRBD2	CASLNQGLAGGLKGETQYF	TGTGCCAGCCTTAACCAGGGACTAGCGGGAGGGCTAAAAGGGGAGACCCAGTACTTC
TRBV7-9	TRBJ2-2	-	-	CASSLRGKNTGELFF	TGTGCCAGCAGCTTAAGGGGGAAGAACACCGGGGAGCTGTTTTTT
TRBV6-5	TRBJ1-5	many	-	CASRVPLSPNQPQHF	TGTGCCAGCAGAGTACCCCTGAGCCCCAATCAGCCCCAGCATTTT
TRBV6-5	TRBJ1-1	few	-	CASSYGGQNTEAFF	TGTGCCAGCAGTTACGGAGGACAGAACACTGAAGCTTTCTTT